Listed below are T cell receptor beta chains from one sample, sequenced in a study of human T cells and chemical hapten exposure. A single record per CDR3 protein comes from TCRdb applying MiXCR to the RACE reads. The sample holds 380,000 or so distinct CDR3 sequences, around 5.5% seen once. This specimen consisted of whole blood, obtained in connection with sensitization to the hapten diphenylcyclopropenone (DPC). These receptor sequences come from a woman under 30 with alopecia areata. Some clones in this sample may be carry-over from other donors' samples. Each CDR3 is given with its conserved first and last residue. The D gene is left open where the match is weak. The size of a clone is reported for some rows only, either as once, few or many, or as a class for expanded clones.

18	TRBV5-1	NA	NA	TRBJ1-5	CASSLGSPMGKGNQPQHF	TGCGCCAGCAGCTTGGGTTCTCCGATGGGGAAGGGCAATCAGCCCCAGCATTTT
14	TRBV20-1	NA	NA	TRBJ2-7	CSARKRFDFYEQYF	TGCAGTGCTAGGAAGAGGTTTGATTTCTACGAGCAGTACTTC
14	TRBV7-2	many	NA	TRBJ1-4	CASSFQGSNEKLFF	TGTGCCAGCAGCTTCCAGGGGTCTAATGAAAAACTGTTTTTT
15	TRBV6-5	few	TRBD2	TRBJ2-3	CASSILAGSTDTQYF	TGTGCCAGCAGCATACTAGCGGGATCCACAGATACGCAGTATTTT
11	TRBV20-1	few	NA	TRBJ2-3	CSAHVRDTQYF	TGCAGTGCCCACGTGAGAGATACGCAGTATTTT
17	TRBV18	many	TRBD2	TRBJ2-3	CASSVTGTRVTPDTQYF	TGTGCCAGCTCTGTCACCGGGACTAGGGTTACCCCAGATACGCAGTATTTT
17	TRBV7-2	NA	NA	TRBJ1-6	CASSHDTRSSYNSPLHF	TGTGCCAGCAGCCACGACACTAGGAGCTCCTATAATTCACCCCTCCACTTT
13	TRBV27	NA	NA	TRBJ2-7	CASSRTSVYEQYF	TGTGCCAGCAGTCGGACGTCGGTCTACGAGCAGTACTTC
14	TRBV29-1	NA	TRBD2	TRBJ2-1	CSVLTSGGYNEQFF	TGCAGCGTATTGACTAGCGGGGGGTACAATGAGCAGTTCTTC
15	TRBV7-8	NA	NA	TRBJ2-1	CASSLGEGFNNEQFF	TGTGCCAGCAGCTTAGGAGAGGGTTTCAACAATGAGCAGTTCTTC
19	TRBV6-5	NA	NA	TRBJ1-1	CASSYPFRGGLNTGTEAFF	TGTGCCAGCAGTTACCCCTTCCGGGGGGGACTGAACACGGGGACTGAAGCTTTCTTT
16	TRBV5-1	few	TRBD1	TRBJ2-7	CASSLDTGGFTYEQYF	TGCGCCAGCAGCTTGGACACAGGGGGTTTCACCTACGAGCAGTACTTC
11	TRBV6-5	few	NA	TRBJ1-1	CASTSMRTAFF	TGTGCCAGCACCTCCATGCGTACAGCTTTCTTT
14	TRBV7-6	many	NA	TRBJ2-3	CASSFSQGLRTQYF	TGTGCCAGCAGCTTCTCACAGGGCCTCCGGACGCAGTATTTT